This entry describes one TCR beta chain. The antigen is unknown. These data belong to a study of OX40 agonist ivuxolimab in advanced cancers. Study-wide results and caveats: Partial responders at 0.1-3.0 mg/kg showed near-lowest clonal expansion.

The method was immunoSEQ multiplex PCR; TCRdb's version includes in-frame clones alone and lacks a portion of them. The sample yields 72,000 or so clones, 70% to 90% seen once. The length of the CDR3 is 16 residues. CDR1 and CDR2 (germline): SGHTA, FQGNSA. V dropped 5 bases and J dropped 0 bases, with 11 bases sitting between them. The sample was CD4+ or CD8+ T cells sorted from blood, taken in a trial of the OX40 agonist ivuxolimab. V usage is TRBV7-2 and J usage is TRBJ2-6; TRBD1 is a possible D gene (5 bases). This TCR was recovered from an adult with an advanced solid tumor such as melanoma, head and neck, liver or kidney cancer. In DNA form, the CDR3 reads TGTGCCAGCAGCAATCCCAGGGCCTCTGGGGCCAACGTCCTGACTTTC. This encodes CASSNPRASGANVLTF.